The rows below give T cell receptor beta chains drawn from one sample of a study of cytomegalovirus exposure and HLA in healthy donors. Sequencing was performed with immunoSEQ multiplex PCR; in TCRdb, only in-frame clones are kept and a portion is missing. This sample has nearly 65,000 clones, with approximately 73% found just once. The specimen was PBMCs. The receptors stem from a man aged 45-60 years in good health and CMV-seronegative. Each CDR3 is given with its conserved first and last residue. A D gene is named only where the DNA matches it firmly. Where a row states a size, it is once, few, many or the class of an expanded clone; other rows omit it.

TRBV7-3	TRBD1	TRBJ2-1	.	TGTGCCAGCAGCCTATACTACCAGGGGGAGAATGAGCAGTTCTTC	CASSLYYQGENEQFF
TRBV6-5	.	TRBJ2-3	.	TGTGCCAGCAGTTACAGGGGGAGCACAGATACGCAGTATTTT	CASSYRGSTDTQYF
TRBV2	.	TRBJ1-5	.	TGTGCCAGCAGTGATCTAACAGGGAGCAGCCAGCCCCAGCATTTT	CASSDLTGSSQPQHF
TRBV2	TRBD2	TRBJ2-5	.	TGTGCCAGCTCACCTCGTGGTAGCGGGGGACAAGAGACCCAGTACTTC	CASSPRGSGGQETQYF
TRBV9	.	TRBJ1-2	.	TGTGCCAGCAGTCAGAGACAGCCCAGGTTGGATGGCTACACCTTC	CASSQRQPRLDGYTF
TRBV18	.	TRBJ1-1	.	TGTGCCAGCTCCCGGAAAACAGGGTTGAACACTGAAGCTTTCTTT	CASSRKTGLNTEAFF
TRBV14	TRBD2	TRBJ2-1	.	TGTGCCAGCAGCCGAAGCGGGGGGGCCTACAATGAGCAGTTCTTC	CASSRSGGAYNEQFF
TRBV27	.	TRBJ1-5	.	TGTGCCAGCAGTCCACCGGGTCAGCCCCAGCATTTT	CASSPPGQPQHF
TRBV6-4	TRBD2	TRBJ2-6	medium-sized	TGTGCCAGCAGTGGGACTAGCGGGGCTGGGGCCAACGTCCTGACTTTC	CASSGTSGAGANVLTF
TRBV19	TRBD2	TRBJ2-2	once	TGTGCCAGTAGCGTAGCGGGGGAGACCGGGGAGCTGTTTTTT	CASSVAGETGELFF
TRBV19	.	TRBJ1-1	.	TGTGCCAGTAGTACGCAGGCGCCGAACACTGAAGCTTTCTTT	CASSTQAPNTEAFF
TRBV25-1	TRBD1	TRBJ1-1	many	TGTGCCAGCACCCCAAGGGGGCAGCCTAACACTGAAGCTTTCTTT	CASTPRGQPNTEAFF
TRBV15	.	TRBJ2-7	.	TGTGCCACCGCTGAGGCGGCAGTCTACGAGCAGTACTTC	CATAEAAVYEQYF
TRBV9	.	TRBJ1-6	.	TGTGCCAGCAGCGCCGGACAGAATAATTCACCCCTCCACTTT	CASSAGQNNSPLHF
TRBV27	TRBD1	TRBJ1-1	.	TGTGCCAGCAGTTCCGACAGGGGGTACACTGAAGCTTTCTTT	CASSSDRGYTEAFF
TRBV2	TRBD2	TRBJ2-7	few	TGTGCCAGCAGTCCTGGCTTTGCGGGGGGGCTATCCGAGCAGTACTTC	CASSPGFAGGLSEQYF
TRBV28	.	TRBJ1-6	once	TGTGCCGTTCAGGGCCCTAGCTCCTATAATTCACCCCTCCACTTT	CAVQGPSSYNSPLHF
TRBV5-1	TRBD1	TRBJ1-2	.	TGCGCCAGCAGCTTAGGACAGGGCTTAGGGGGCTACACCTTC	CASSLGQGLGGYTF
TRBV9	TRBD2	TRBJ2-5	.	TGTGCCAGCAGCGTAGGGATCTTAGCGGGGGGGGAGGAGACCCAGTACTTC	CASSVGILAGGEETQYF
TRBV5-6	.	TRBJ1-6	.	TGTGCCAGCAGCACCCAGGGGCTGAGCTCCTATAATTCACCCCTCCACTTT	CASSTQGLSSYNSPLHF
TRBV7-8	.	TRBJ1-2	.	TGTGCCAGCAGCCCCAACGAGGTGGGGGCAGCTAACTATGGCTACACCTTC	CASSPNEVGAANYGYTF
TRBV5-6	TRBD1	TRBJ2-3	few	TGTGCCAGCAGCGAGGGGACAGGGGGCACAGATACGCAGTATTTT	CASSEGTGGTDTQYF
TRBV10-3	.	TRBJ1-5	few	TGTTCATCGGCACAGGTCATCCGTCAGCCCCAGCATTTT	CSSAQVIRQPQHF
TRBV2	.	TRBJ1-5	.	TGTGCCAGCAGGACAGGACCTCAGGTAATGAAGCATTTT	CASRTGPQVMKHF
TRBV7-6	TRBD1	TRBJ1-2	.	TGTGCCAGCAGCTTAGATGAACAGGGGACCTATGGCTACACCTTC	CASSLDEQGTYGYTF
TRBV21-1	.	TRBJ2-7	.	TGTGCCAGCTCTAAAGGGCGGGGGACTAACTACGAGCAGTACTTC	CASSKGRGTNYEQYF
TRBV7-6	TRBD2	TRBJ2-7	.	TGTGCCAGCAGCGCCGGGACTAGCGGGGGGGCCTACGAGCAGTACTTC	CASSAGTSGGAYEQYF
TRBV7-6	.	TRBJ1-1	.	TGTGCCAGCAGCTTGGGACAGAACACTGAAGCTTTCTTT	CASSLGQNTEAFF
TRBV19	TRBD1	TRBJ2-7	.	TGTGCCAGTAGTATTCTGTCCGGGACAGTAAGCGAGCAGTACTTC	CASSILSGTVSEQYF
TRBV7-9	TRBD1	TRBJ2-4	.	TGTTCCAGCAGCCCTCGACAGGGGGCGGGAAACATTCAGTACTTC	CSSSPRQGAGNIQYF
TRBV19	.	TRBJ1-6	.	TGTGCCAGTAGTATAGATCTAGTGGGGGCGCTTTATTCACCCCTCCACTTT	CASSIDLVGALYSPLHF
TRBV11-1	.	TRBJ2-3	.	TGTGCCAGCAGCTTTAGCAGCCGGGGTGGGGCAGATACGCAGTATTTT	CASSFSSRGGADTQYF
TRBV5-1	.	TRBJ2-7	.	TGCGCCAGCAGCTTGGCCCCCCCTGGCAGGGCTGCCGAGCAGTACTTC	CASSLAPPGRAAEQYF
TRBV6-1	TRBD1	TRBJ1-1	once	TGTGCCAGCAGTGGACAGGGGGCGAACACTGAAGCTTTCTTT	CASSGQGANTEAFF
TRBV10-2	TRBD1	TRBJ1-5	.	TGCGCCAGCAGCCGGACAGGTGGTGACCAGCCCCAGCATTTT	CASSRTGGDQPQHF
TRBV5-6	.	TRBJ2-1	.	TGTGCCAGCAGCTTGGTGGGCCCACACAATGAGCAGTTCTTC	CASSLVGPHNEQFF
TRBV19	.	TRBJ1-2	.	TGTGCCAGTAGTCCAGGGTGGGGTGCTAACTATGGCTACACCTTC	CASSPGWGANYGYTF
TRBV27	.	TRBJ1-1	.	TGTGCCAGCAGTTTAGGAGGGTCTGAAGCTTTCTTT	CASSLGGSEAFF
TRBV5-1	TRBD2	TRBJ2-1	.	TGCGCCAGCAGGGTGGGACTAGGGGGTAATGAGCAGTTCTTC	CASRVGLGGNEQFF
TRBV9	TRBD1	TRBJ1-5	.	TGTGCCAGCAGCCCAGGGGACAGGGGCAATCAGCCCCAGCATTTT	CASSPGDRGNQPQHF